The 23 T cell receptor beta chains reported below all come from one sample, sequenced in a study of shared clonotypes between healthy human individuals (dated by TCRdb to 2020 to 2021). Libraries were prepared through the immunoSEQ multiplex PCR assay. The table comes from immuneACCESS by way of TCRdb, which keeps in-frame sequences with V and J called. Part of the clones is missing from these tables; in studies checked, under half for an unresolved V gene and the rest for unknown reasons. Counted in this sample were around 2.3 million clones; about 94% of them appeared once. The biggest ten clones account for 0.1% to 0.15% of the sample. The sample was naive CD4+ T cells sorted from blood. What the cell subset or site label conveys for this sample: CD45RA+ positively selected. These receptors came from a man aged 18-30 years in good health.

The chain combines TRBV10-3 with TRBJ1-5, with a possible D match to TRBD1 (5 bases). Germline CDR1 reads ENHRY; CDR2 reads SYGVKD. V shed 6 bases and J shed 5 bases, with 14 bases lying between them. CDR3 length: 14 residues. This CDR3 is CAISTGRVDQPQHF. The DNA for the CDR3 is TGTGCCATCAGCACGGGACGGGTGGATCAGCCCCAGCATTTT.

V gene TRBV6-1 combines with J gene TRBJ2-7; 11 bases match TRBD1. The V and J ends lost 8 bases and 0 bases, in that order; junction bases with no gene match: 3. The germline V gene has CDR1 MNHNS and CDR2 SASEGT. The CDR3 length is 14 residues. CDR3 protein: CASGDRGDSYEQYF. CDR3 bases: TGTGCCAGCGGGGACAGGGGGGACTCCTACGAGCAGTACTTC.

CDR3 sequence (DNA): TGCGCCAGCAGCTTCATCTCCGGGGGCACTGAAGCTTTCTTT. Translated, it gives CASSFISGGTEAFF. V and J are TRBV5-1 and TRBJ1-1; possible D gene TRBD1, 5 bases. V dropped 2 bases and J dropped 4 bases, with 12 bases sitting between them. The CDR3 is 14 residues long. The germline V gene has CDR1 SGHRS and CDR2 YFSETQ.

This clone is a singleton in its sample. This chain connects TRBV7-2 to TRBJ1-5; no firm D call. Between the trimmed V and J ends, which lost 5 bases and 7 bases, there was a span of 18 bases. CDR1 and CDR2 from the germline V gene are SGHTA and FQGNSA. The CDR3 extends over 15 amino acids. CDR3 amino acids: CASSLQSAGTQPQHF. CDR3 bases: TGTGCCAGCAGCCTCCAATCGGCAGGAACACAGCCCCAGCATTTT.

This chain uses TRBV5-6 with TRBJ2-7; 9 bases align to TRBD1. The J segment lost 5 bases and the V segment lost 1 base, leaving 4 bases of the junction unmatched. This CDR3 has 14 residues. Per germline, CDR1 SGHDT and CDR2 YYEEEE. For the CDR3, the DNA is TGTGCCAGCAGCTTGCTGGACAGGGGCCACGAGCAGTACTTC. Amino acid sequence: CASSLLDRGHEQYF.

The rearrangement joins TRBV11-3 to TRBJ2-2; 13 bases fit TRBD2. CDR1 and CDR2 from the germline V gene are SGHNT and YENEEA. The CDR3 loop spans 17 amino acids. J gave up 5 bases and V 4 bases, and 7 bases lay outside the gene matches. The CDR3 coding sequence is TGTGCCAGCAGCTGGACTAGCGGGGGCCCCGGGACCGGGGAGCTGTTTTTT. This translates into CASSWTSGGPGTGELFF.

Turning to this clone: Different DNA sequences within this sample yield the same CDR3. This sequence joins TRBV18 and TRBJ1-1; tentative D call: TRBD1 (5 bases). The germline CDR1 and CDR2 sequences are KGHSH and LQKENI. Trimming left V 1 base short and J 2 bases short, with 8 bases between. The CDR3 has 14 amino acids. The CDR3 spells CASSPRGLNTEAFF. The CDR3 region has the DNA TGTGCCAGCTCACCACGGGGACTCAACACTGAAGCTTTCTTT.

The chain links TRBV7-8 to TRBJ1-4; D is ambiguous. This CDR3 is built from 16 residues. Trimming took 5 bases from V and 0 from J, leaving 13 bases between them. Germline V lookup: CDR1 SGHVS, CDR2 FQNEAQ. CDR3 bases: TGTGCCAGCAGCCCTCGTTCAGTCGCAACTAATGAAAAACTGTTTTTT. This gives the protein CASSPRSVATNEKLFF. The full variable domain, its missing parts supplied by reference TRBV7-8 and TRBJ1-4, is GAGVSQSPRYKVAKRGQDVALRCDPISGHVSLFWYQQALGQGPEFLTYFQNEAQLDKSGLPSDRFFAERPEGSVSTLKIQRTQQEDSAVYLCASSPRSVATNEKLFFGSGTQLSVL.

The rearrangement uses TRBV30 and TRBJ1-3, with 7 bases matching TRBD1. From germline, CDR1 is GTSNPN and CDR2 SVGIG (reference sequence). V shed 3 bases and J 0 bases; nucleotides not matched to a gene: 5. The CDR3 spans 15 residues. The CDR3 bases are TGTGCCTGGAGCCCGGGACAGATCTCTGGAAACACCATATATTTT. It specifies CAWSPGQISGNTIYF. The full variable domain, with the rest looked up from reference TRBV30 and TRBJ1-3, is SQTIHQWPATLVQPVGSPLSLECTVEGTSNPNLYWYRQAAGRGLQLLFYSVGIGQISSEVPQNLSASRPQDRQFILSSKKLLLSDSGFYLCAWSPGQISGNTIYFGEGSWLTVV.

This chain connects TRBV5-4 to TRBJ2-1; no firm D call. Trimming pared 0 bases from V and 9 bases from J, leaving 7 bases between. Per the germline V gene, CDR1 is SGHNT and CDR2 is YYREEE (reference sequence). This CDR3 contains 12 residues. The CDR3 DNA reads TGTGCCAGCAGCTTGGACCAGATTGAGCAGTTCTTC. This gives the protein CASSLDQIEQFF.

The chain uses TRBV7-3 and TRBJ1-2, with 9 bases lining up with TRBD1. Trimming cost V 5 bases and J 8 bases; bases outside gene matches: 12. Germline values: CDR1 SGHTA, CDR2 FQGTGA. CDR3 length: 15 amino acids. This CDR3 is CASSPGGQGRKGYTF. The DNA for the CDR3 is TGTGCCAGCAGCCCCGGTGGACAGGGGCGGAAAGGCTACACCTTC. The full variable domain, its missing parts supplied by reference TRBV7-3 and TRBJ1-2, is GAGVSQTPSNKVTEKGKYVELRCDPISGHTALYWYRQSLGQGPEFLIYFQGTGAADDSGLPNDRFFAVRPEGSVSTLKIQRTERGDSAVYLCASSPGGQGRKGYTFGSGTRLTVV.

This chain joins TRBV7-2 and TRBJ1-2; D perhaps matches TRBD1 (5 bases). The CDR3 sequence is 13 residues long. The germline gives CDR1 SGHTA, CDR2 FQGNSA. V was shortened by 1 base and J by 7 bases, with 10 bases between the two germline ends. The CDR3 DNA sequence: TGTGCCAGCAGCTTAGATGTGGGGGGTGGCTACACCTTC. It translates to CASSLDVGGGYTF.

The rearrangement links TRBV5-5 to TRBJ2-7; the D is unclear. The CDR3 has 13 amino acids. Trimming pared 3 bases from V and 3 bases from J, leaving 10 bases between. In germline, CDR1 is SGHKS, CDR2 YYEKEE (reference sequence). The chain's CDR3 is CASSSESHYEQYF. The CDR3 DNA reads TGTGCCAGCAGCTCGGAGTCCCACTACGAGCAGTACTTC.

As concerns this clone: Other nucleotide sequences from this sample produce the same CDR3. V usage is TRBV6-6 and J usage is TRBJ1-1, with no clear D. This CDR3 has 12 amino acids. The V end lost 2 bases, the J end lost 3 bases, and 4 bases lay between the germline ends. Per germline, CDR1 MNHNY and CDR2 SVGAGI (reference sequence). The CDR3 sequence is CASSYADTEAFF. CDR3 nucleotides: TGTGCCAGCAGTTACGCCGACACTGAAGCTTTCTTT.

The chain has TRBV5-1 and TRBJ2-7, with no clear D. Per the germline V gene, CDR1 is SGHRS and CDR2 is YFSETQ. The CDR3 totals 14 residues. V gave up 1 base and J gave up 2 bases, with 10 bases separating them. The CDR3 protein is CASSLWSDPYEQYF. The CDR3 nucleotides are TGCGCCAGCAGCTTGTGGTCGGACCCCTACGAGCAGTACTTC.

This chain uses TRBV6-1 with TRBJ2-5; a weak D match, TRBD1 (5 bases). Trimming removed 4 bases from V and 5 bases from J, with 14 bases in between. The CDR3 totals 14 residues. Per germline, CDR1 MNHNS and CDR2 SASEGT. In nucleotides, the CDR3 is TGTGCCAGCAGTGCCGCAGGGTTCGGCGAGACCCAGTACTTC. Its protein is CASSAAGFGETQYF.

A word on this clone: Other DNA sequences in the same sample also yield this CDR3. This rearrangement joins TRBV15 to TRBJ1-3; D gene uncertain. CDR3 length: 13 residues. Trimming took off 5 bases at V and 4 bases at J, with 9 bases between the two ends. CDR1 LNHNV and CDR2 YYDKDF come from the germline V gene (reference sequence). In nucleotides, the CDR3 is TGTGCCACCAGCGGAGGACTCGGAAACACCATATATTTT. Its translation: CATSGGLGNTIYF.

This chain joins TRBV2 and TRBJ2-7; 8 bases match TRBD1. Germline V gene sequence: CDR1 SNHLY, CDR2 FYNNEI. Unmatched junction bases numbered 12, after V lost 10 bases and J lost 4 bases. CDR3 length equals 14 residues. CDR3 region: CATTGQGKIYEQYF. In nucleotides, the CDR3 is TGTGCCACCACAGGACAGGGAAAAATTTACGAGCAGTACTTC.

The chain has TRBV18 and TRBJ2-3; 10 positions match TRBD1. The CDR3 covers 18 residues. V trimming: 6 bases; J trimming: 2 bases; junction bases outside the gene matches: 14. Germline-derived CDR1 and CDR2 are KGHSH and LQKENI. DNA for the CDR3: TGTGCCAGCTCCCGACCGACAACCGGGACAGGGGTCACAGATACGCAGTATTTT. Translation: CASSRPTTGTGVTDTQYF. The full variable domain, rest sourced from reference TRBV18 and TRBJ2-3, is NAGVMQNPRHLVRRRGQEARLRCSPMKGHSHVYWYRQLPEEGLKFMVYLQKENIIDESGMPKERFSAEFPKEGPSILRIQQVVRGDSAAYFCASSRPTTGTGVTDTQYFGPGTRLTVL.

The chain employs TRBV5-1 and TRBJ2-1; 9 nucleotides align to TRBD2. V lost 0 bases to trimming and J lost 5 bases; unmatched junction nucleotides: 3. The CDR3 is 15 amino acids. Germline V gives CDR1 SGHRS, CDR2 YFSETQ. The CDR3 DNA reads TGCGCCAGCAGCTTGGCGTCTAGCGGGAACAATGAGCAGTTCTTC. It translates to CASSLASSGNNEQFF.

V and J are TRBV6-5 and TRBJ1-2; the D gene is possibly TRBD1 (6 bases). The V and J ends lost 8 bases and 6 bases respectively, with 16 bases between them. The V gene's germline CDR1 is MNHEY and CDR2 SVGAGI. The CDR3 has 13 residues. The chain's CDR3 is CASGRGGGDGYTF. CDR3 in DNA: TGTGCCAGCGGGAGAGGGGGGGGCGATGGCTACACCTTC.

The chain links TRBV5-6 to TRBJ2-2, with 9 bases aligning to TRBD2. CDR3 length equals 16 residues. Germline lookup yields CDR1 SGHDT and CDR2 YYEEEE. J lost 5 bases, V lost 0 bases, and 5 bases had no gene match. In DNA form, the CDR3 reads TGTGCCAGCAGCTTGGTTGGGACTAGCCAGACCGGGGAGCTGTTTTTT. This codes for CASSLVGTSQTGELFF.

In the case of this clone: This specimen includes other DNA sequences encoding the same CDR3. V is TRBV20-1 and J is TRBJ1-1; D uncertain. Trimming removed 3 bases from V and 1 base from J, with 3 bases in between. The CDR3 totals 11 residues. Germline V lookup: CDR1 DFQATT, CDR2 SNEGSKA (reference sequence). For the CDR3, the DNA is TGCAGTGCTAGCGGGAACACTGAAGCTTTCTTT. Protein: CSASGNTEAFF.